This section outlines one T cell receptor beta chain sequence together with its context. The antigen is unknown. Profiled with immunoSEQ multiplex PCR; TCRdb holds only in-frame clones, not every one. Among more than 150,000 clones listed, 70% to 90% were seen once. Germline V gene data show CDR1 as SNHLY and CDR2 as FYNNEI. This CDR3 comprises 13 residues. Losses at the gene ends were 11 bases for V and 1 base for J; bases not matched to a gene: 4. The data belong to a study of T cell responses to AZD1222 COVID-19 vaccine. Overall study findings and caveats: Across the whole spike, CD4 TCRs peaked at regions 160-218 and 743-854.

This sequence was found in an adult in good health. This chain connects TRBV2 to TRBJ1-4; 7 nucleotides agree with TRBD1. Sequences were derived from peripheral blood, sampled on day 0 of AZD1222 vaccination. The CDR3 sequence: CASHRGTNEKLFF. In nucleotides, the CDR3 is TGTGCCTCACACAGGGGAACTAATGAAAAACTGTTTTTT.